Below are 4 T cell receptor beta chains sequenced from a single sample in a study of T cells expressing NK-cell markers. TCRdb reprocessed the 5' RACE reads, keeping one entry per CDR3 protein, no DNA. This sample contains some 150,000 distinct CDR3 sequences. Material: blood T cells: a sorted CD56 or NKG2C T cell subset, CD4+ or CD8+ T cells, or bulk PBMC T cells (not recorded which). The source is a young man in good health.

The V gene is TRBV5-1, the J gene TRBJ2-1; the D gene TCRdb calls, TRBD2, cannot be checked with no DNA. Germline V gene data show CDR1 as SGHRS and CDR2 as YFSETQ. This CDR3 spans 14 amino acids. The CDR3 is CASSLRLVQDEQFF.

This chain links TRBV24-1 with TRBJ2-4; with no DNA, the TCRdb D assignment of TRBD1 cannot be verified. The germline V gene encodes CDR1 KGHDR and CDR2 SFDVKD. The CDR3 extends over 16 amino acids. This CDR3 is CATSDFRVRAKNIQYF.

V and J are TRBV14 and TRBJ2-1; as DNA is missing, the TRBD1 call by TCRdb cannot be tested. This CDR3 is built from 15 residues. Per the germline V gene, CDR1 is SGHDN and CDR2 is FVKESK. The CDR3 loop reads CASSPRTGISNEQFF.

V is TRBV6-4 and J is TRBJ2-2. The germline V gene encodes CDR1 MRHNA and CDR2 SNTAGT. CDR3 length equals 12 residues. CDR3 protein: CASSDKTGELFF.